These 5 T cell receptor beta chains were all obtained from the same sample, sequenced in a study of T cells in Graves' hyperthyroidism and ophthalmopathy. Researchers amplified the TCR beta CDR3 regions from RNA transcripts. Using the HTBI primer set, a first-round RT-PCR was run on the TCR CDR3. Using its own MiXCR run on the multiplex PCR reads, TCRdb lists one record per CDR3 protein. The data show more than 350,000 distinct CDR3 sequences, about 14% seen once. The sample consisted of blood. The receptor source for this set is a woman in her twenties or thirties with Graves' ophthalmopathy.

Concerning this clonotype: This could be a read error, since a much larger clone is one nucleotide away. The CDR3 loop is CASSPRGEQFF. Written as DNA, the CDR3 is TGTGCCAGCAGTCCAAGGGGGGAGCAGTTCTTC. The V and J genes are TRBV6-1 and TRBJ2-1, with a possible D match to TRBD1 (6 bases). Trimming removed 5 bases at V and 10 bases at J, with 9 bases between. Germline values: CDR1 MNHNS, CDR2 SASEGT. The CDR3 covers 11 residues.

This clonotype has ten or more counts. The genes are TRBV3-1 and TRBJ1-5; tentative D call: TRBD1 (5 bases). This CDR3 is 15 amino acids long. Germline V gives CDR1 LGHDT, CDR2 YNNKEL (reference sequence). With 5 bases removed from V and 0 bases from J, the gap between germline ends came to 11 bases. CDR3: CASSYGTHSNQPQHF. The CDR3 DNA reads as TGTGCCAGCAGCTACGGGACTCATAGCAATCAGCCCCAGCATTTT.

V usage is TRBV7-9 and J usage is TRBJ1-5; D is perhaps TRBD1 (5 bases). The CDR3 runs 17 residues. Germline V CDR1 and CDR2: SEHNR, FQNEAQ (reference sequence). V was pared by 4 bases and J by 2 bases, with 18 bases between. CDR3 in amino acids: CASSSTAQRGGNQPQHF. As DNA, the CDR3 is TGTGCCAGCAGCTCGACAGCACAAAGAGGGGGCAATCAGCCCCAGCATTTT.

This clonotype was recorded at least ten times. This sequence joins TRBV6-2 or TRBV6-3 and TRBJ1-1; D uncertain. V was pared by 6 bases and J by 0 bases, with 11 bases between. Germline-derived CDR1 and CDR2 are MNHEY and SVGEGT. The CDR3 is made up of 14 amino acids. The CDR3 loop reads CASRPTPMNTEAFF. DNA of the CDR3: TGTGCCAGCAGACCGACACCGATGAACACTGAAGCTTTCTTT.

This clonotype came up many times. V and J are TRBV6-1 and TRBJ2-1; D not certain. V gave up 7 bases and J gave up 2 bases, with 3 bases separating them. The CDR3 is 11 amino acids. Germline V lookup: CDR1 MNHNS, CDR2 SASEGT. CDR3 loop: CASNTYNEQFF. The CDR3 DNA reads TGTGCCAGCAACACCTACAATGAGCAGTTCTTC.